The 28 T cell receptor beta chains below come from one sample, sequenced in a study of blood T cell repertoires in COVID-19. Measured with immunoSEQ multiplex PCR; TCRdb has only the in-frame clones, and not every one. Found here are 180,000 or so clones, 85% to 90% of them singletons; the top ten hold 2.9%. Sequenced material: peripheral blood. The source of these receptors is a woman aged 25 to 39 with active or convalescent COVID-19.

This clone was seen only once. The chain uses TRBV7-2 and TRBJ2-7; 8 bases align to TRBD2. The CDR3 runs to 16 residues. The V segment lost 1 base and the J segment 2 bases; nucleotides outside the gene matches: 7. Germline V gene lookup returns CDR1 SGHTA and CDR2 FQGNSA. CDR3 coding DNA: TGTGCCAGCAGCTTAGTCCCACTAGCGGAGACCTACGAGCAGTACTTC. Translation: CASSLVPLAETYEQYF. Full variable domain (missing parts from reference TRBV7-2 and TRBJ2-7): GAGVSQSPSNKVTEKGKDVELRCDPISGHTALYWYRQSLGQGLEFLIYFQGNSAPDKSGLPSDRFSAERTGGSVSTLTIQRTQQEDSAVYLCASSLVPLAETYEQYFGPGTRLTVT.

The chain recombines TRBV7-2 with TRBJ2-4; maybe TRBD1 (5 bases). The CDR3 runs to 14 residues. Trimming cost V 3 bases and J 4 bases, with 10 bases left between them. In germline, CDR1 is SGHTA, CDR2 FQGNSA. The CDR3 nucleotides read TGTGCCAGCAGCTTGGGGCAGCAAAAAAACATTCAGTACTTC. The encoded protein is CASSLGQQKNIQYF.

The chain is built from TRBV12-5 and TRBJ1-5; 9 nucleotides agree with TRBD1. This CDR3 contains 13 residues. Germline CDR1 reads LGHNT; CDR2 reads FRNRAP. The trim removed 7 bases at V and 7 bases at J, leaving 5 bases unmatched. In DNA, the CDR3 is TGTGCTAGTGCCAGGGACAGGGACCAGCCCCAGCATTTT. This codes for CASARDRDQPQHF.

V is TRBV4-1 and J is TRBJ2-5; D is ambiguous. The CDR3 loop spans 14 amino acids. Germline V gene lookup returns CDR1 MGHRA and CDR2 YSYEKL. V shed 8 bases and J shed 1 base, with 14 bases lying between them. This CDR3 reads CASSEAIGQETQYF. CDR3 coding DNA: TGCGCCAGCTCAGAGGCGATAGGCCAAGAGACCCAGTACTTC.

The chain recombines TRBV28 with TRBJ2-7; D call uncertain. The CDR3 spans 12 residues. The V gene's germline CDR1 is MDHEN and CDR2 SYDVKM. Trimming took 8 bases from V and 0 from J, leaving 8 bases between them. CDR3 residues: CASVVSSYEQYF. CDR3 DNA sequence: TGTGCCAGCGTCGTGAGCTCCTACGAGCAGTACTTC.

V gene TRBV5-1 combines with J gene TRBJ1-5; D is perhaps TRBD1 (5 bases). Trimming pared 0 bases from V and 7 bases from J, leaving 11 bases between. CDR1 and CDR2 (germline): SGHRS, YFSETQ. This CDR3 is 14 amino acids long. CDR3 DNA: TGCGCCAGCAGCTTGGCGGGGGAGGTGCAGCCCCAGCATTTT. Protein sequence: CASSLAGEVQPQHF.

The CDR3 reads CASSEVGTVFSYEQYF. The CDR3 DNA is TGTGCCAGCAGTGAAGTAGGGACAGTTTTCTCCTACGAGCAGTACTTC. V gene TRBV25-1 combines with J gene TRBJ2-7; 7 nucleotides line up with TRBD1. J lost 0 bases, V lost 2 bases, and 7 bases had no gene match. This CDR3 has 16 residues. Looked up from germline, CDR1 is MGHDK and CDR2 is SYGVNS.

The chain employs TRBV7-8 and TRBJ1-2; D might be TRBD1 (5 bases). The CDR3 has 13 amino acids. V shed 5 bases and J shed 8 bases, with 15 bases lying between them. CDR1 is SGHVS, CDR2 FQNEAQ, per germline. CDR3: CASSPPGLEGYTF. The CDR3 DNA sequence: TGTGCCAGCAGCCCACCGGGACTTGAGGGCTACACCTTC.

The rearrangement uses TRBV19 and TRBJ2-1, with TRBD2 matching 9 bases. The CDR3 has 14 amino acids. Germline assignment: CDR1 LNHDA and CDR2 SQIVND (reference sequence). The V gene end was trimmed by 5 bases and the J gene end by 4 bases; junction bases not matched to a gene: 3. For the CDR3, the DNA is TGTGCCAGTAGTTTCGCGGGAGGGTACAATGAGCAGTTCTTC. This gives the protein CASSFAGGYNEQFF.

V and J are TRBV30 and TRBJ1-1; TRBD1 matches at 7 bases. V lost 2 bases to trimming and J lost 3 bases; unmatched junction nucleotides: 3. Germline V gene lookup returns CDR1 GTSNPN and CDR2 SVGIG (reference sequence). This CDR3 has 13 amino acids. CDR3 loop: CAWSTGVDTEAFF. For the CDR3, the DNA is TGTGCCTGGAGTACAGGGGTGGACACTGAAGCTTTCTTT.

This chain joins TRBV27 and TRBJ2-7, with 7 nucleotides matching TRBD1. CDR1 MNHEY and CDR2 SMNVEV come from the germline V gene (reference sequence). V dropped 5 bases and J dropped 1; count of bases not matched to a gene: 5. The CDR3 is 14 residues long. Here the CDR3 reads CASSQTGDSYEQYF. CDR3 bases: TGTGCCAGCAGTCAAACAGGGGATTCCTACGAGCAGTACTTC.

CDR3 in amino acids: CASSWTGISSGDEQYF. CDR3 nucleotides: TGTGCCAGCTCCTGGACAGGGATTTCTTCAGGTGACGAGCAGTACTTC. The chain combines TRBV19 with TRBJ2-7; TRBD1 agrees at 8 bases. Germline CDR1 reads LNHDA; CDR2 reads SQIVND (reference sequence). The V segment lost 9 bases and the J segment 5 bases; nucleotides outside the gene matches: 18. The CDR3 runs to 16 residues.

This clone was seen just once. V gene TRBV6-2 or TRBV6-3 combines with J gene TRBJ1-1; 9 nucleotides match TRBD1. The ends lost 6 bases at V and 11 bases at J; junction bases unmatched: 13. Germline V gene lookup returns CDR1 MNHEY and CDR2 SVGEGT. The CDR3 sequence is 14 residues long. CDR3 coding DNA: TGTGCCAGCAGCTTCGACAGGGGGGTCGGTGGGGCTTTCTTT. This encodes CASSFDRGVGGAFF.

The chain links TRBV9 to TRBJ1-2; D uncertain. Deletions cut 5 bases from V and 0 bases from J, with 14 bases between. The germline CDR1 and CDR2 sequences are SGDLS and YYNGEE. This CDR3 is built from 15 residues. The chain's CDR3 is CASRSDSVANYGYTF. Here the CDR3 DNA reads TGTGCCAGCAGAAGCGACTCAGTAGCTAACTATGGCTACACCTTC.

The chain has TRBV6-5 and TRBJ2-7; tentatively, D is TRBD2 (5 bases). Trimming stripped 3 bases from V and 4 bases from J, with 19 bases between. The CDR3 spans 16 residues. Germline loops: CDR1 MNHEY, CDR2 SVGAGI. For the CDR3, the DNA is TGTGCCAGCAGTTATTCCCGCCCTGATTCGGGGTACGAGCAGTACTTC. As protein: CASSYSRPDSGYEQYF.

V is TRBV28 and J is TRBJ1-2; D unresolved. In germline, CDR1 is MDHEN, CDR2 SYDVKM. V was clipped by 5 bases and J by 8 bases, with 12 bases between them. This CDR3 spans 12 amino acids. CDR3 region: CASSPATGGYTF. CDR3 DNA: TGTGCCAGCAGTCCAGCTACCGGGGGCTACACCTTC.

CDR3: CASSWTSEHTGELFF. CDR3 sequence (DNA): TGTGCCAGCAGCTGGACTAGCGAACACACCGGGGAGCTGTTTTTT. J is TRBJ2-2 and V is TRBV5-5; TRBD2 agrees at 9 bases. V was clipped by 3 bases and J by 3 bases; unmatched bases: 3. Germline values: CDR1 SGHKS, CDR2 YYEKEE (reference sequence). CDR3 length equals 15 residues.

The V call is TRBV19, the J call TRBJ2-7; tentatively, D is TRBD1 (5 bases). Trimming removed 2 bases from V and 0 bases from J, with 14 bases in between. This CDR3 has 16 amino acids. Germline V gene lookup returns CDR1 LNHDA and CDR2 SQIVND (reference sequence). The CDR3 DNA reads TGTGCCAGTAGTATAACGGTGGACACCCACTCCTACGAGCAGTACTTC. This gives the protein CASSITVDTHSYEQYF.

The chain combines TRBV15 with TRBJ2-7; 8 bases agree with TRBD1. The V gene's germline CDR1 is LNHNV and CDR2 YYDKDF (reference sequence). The V gene end was trimmed by 0 bases and the J gene end by 3 bases; junction bases not matched to a gene: 7. The CDR3 has 16 residues. DNA of the CDR3: TGTGCCACCAGCAGAGAAGCCGTTACAGGGGGCTACGAGCAGTACTTC. It translates to CATSREAVTGGYEQYF.

The chain recombines TRBV19 with TRBJ1-5; no clear D gene. V lost 3 bases, J lost 1 base, and 10 bases lay in between. This CDR3 region has 15 residues. The germline V gene has CDR1 LNHDA and CDR2 SQIVND (reference sequence). CDR3 protein: CASSIDDTSNQPQHF. CDR3 coding DNA: TGTGCCAGTAGTATCGATGACACGAGCAATCAGCCCCAGCATTTT.

The gene calls are TRBV7-2 and TRBJ2-7, with 12 nucleotides matching TRBD2. Germline assignment: CDR1 SGHTA and CDR2 FQGNSA. This CDR3 spans 15 amino acids. J was trimmed by 3 bases and V by 5 bases; bases with no gene match: 5. The CDR3 DNA is TGTGCCAGCAGCACCGGACTAGCGGGAATCTACGAGCAGTACTTC. Translated, it gives CASSTGLAGIYEQYF.

This chain joins TRBV6-5 and TRBJ2-6, with 8 bases aligning to TRBD1. With V trimmed by 6 bases and J by 2 bases, 0 bases remained unmatched. Germline V lookup: CDR1 MNHEY, CDR2 SVGAGI. There are 14 residues in the CDR3. The CDR3 DNA sequence: TGTGCCAGCAGGACAGGGGCTGGGGCCAACGTCCTGACTTTC. Translated, it gives CASRTGAGANVLTF.

The chain has TRBV6-5 and TRBJ1-3; tentative D call: TRBD1 (6 bases). Trimming took off 10 bases at V and 0 bases at J, with 16 bases between the two ends. The CDR3 contains 15 residues. Germline V gene sequence: CDR1 MNHEY, CDR2 SVGAGI. CDR3 protein: CATTIDRFSGNTIYF. DNA of the CDR3: TGTGCCACCACGATCGACAGGTTCTCTGGAAACACCATATATTTT.

The V and J genes are TRBV6-5 and TRBJ1-5; a possible D gene is TRBD1 (5 bases). V dropped 6 bases and J dropped 4 bases, with 16 bases sitting between them. The germline CDR1 and CDR2 sequences are MNHEY and SVGAGI. The CDR3 length is 15 residues. In nucleotides, the CDR3 is TGTGCCAGCAGAGCGCTGGGAGGGGTTAATCAGCCCCAGCATTTT. Protein product: CASRALGGVNQPQHF.

The V gene is TRBV4-2, the J gene TRBJ1-3; no clear D gene. Germline values: CDR1 LGHNA, CDR2 YNFKEQ. V lost 1 base and J 2 bases, leaving 12 bases between the germline ends. This CDR3 contains 16 residues. The CDR3 coding sequence is TGTGCCAGCAGCCAAGTGGAGGGAGTCGCTGGAAACACCATATATTTT. This encodes CASSQVEGVAGNTIYF.

The chain combines TRBV27 with TRBJ2-1, with 7 bases lining up with TRBD2. This CDR3 is built from 15 residues. The ends lost 2 bases at V and 7 bases at J; junction bases unmatched: 8. Per germline, CDR1 MNHEY and CDR2 SMNVEV (reference sequence). The CDR3 loop is CASSLAGAIRNEQFF. The CDR3 DNA reads as TGTGCCAGCAGTTTAGCGGGAGCCATCCGGAATGAGCAGTTCTTC.

This clone has only one observation. This chain connects TRBV28 to TRBJ1-4; TRBD1 is a possible D gene (5 bases). V was trimmed by 6 bases and J by 8 bases, leaving 16 bases between them. Germline lookup yields CDR1 MDHEN and CDR2 SYDVKM. This CDR3 region has 14 residues. The CDR3 DNA is TGTGCCAGCAGCCAGGGAGGGCCGACCGAAAAACTGTTTTTT. Residues: CASSQGGPTEKLFF.

The chain has TRBV18 and TRBJ1-6; 9 nucleotides align to TRBD1. The V segment lost 6 bases and the J segment 8 bases; nucleotides outside the gene matches: 8. This CDR3 comprises 15 residues. CDR1 is KGHSH and CDR2 is LQKENI in the germline V gene. In DNA form, the CDR3 reads TGTGCCAGCTCCCACGGGACAGGGCGCGATTCACCCCTCCACTTT. It translates to CASSHGTGRDSPLHF.